The 23 T cell receptor beta chains listed next were all sequenced from one sample in a study of T cells in Graves' hyperthyroidism and ophthalmopathy. Researchers amplified the TCR beta CDR3 regions from RNA transcripts. An initial round of RT-PCR targeting the TCR CDR3 relied on the HTBI primer set. TCRdb analysed the multiplex PCR reads with MiXCR anew, one entry per CDR3 protein. Seen here are 600,000 to 700,000 distinct CDR3 sequences, 14% to 15% observed once, and the top ten hold about 4.5%. The material sequenced was blood. The receptors were sampled from a woman in her forties with Graves' ophthalmopathy.

Only a few counts were recorded for this clonotype. The CDR3 DNA reads TGCAGCGTTGTTTGGGGCGCGGGAGGCCAGCCCCAGCATTTT. This gives the protein CSVVWGAGGQPQHF. The rearrangement joins TRBV29-1 to TRBJ1-5; perhaps TRBD1 as D (5 bases). In germline, CDR1 is SQVTM, CDR2 ANQGSEA. The CDR3 runs to 14 residues. V dropped 4 bases and J dropped 7 bases, with 17 bases sitting between them. The full variable domain, in which reference TRBV29-1 and TRBJ1-5 provide the parts outside the CDR3, is SAVISQKPSRDICQRGTSLTIQCQVDSQVTMMFWYRQQPGQSLTLIATANQGSEATYESGFVIDKFPISRPNLTFSTLTVSNMSPEDSSIYLCSVVWGAGGQPQHFGDGTRLSIL.

This clonotype was seen many times. The J gene is TRBJ1-5, the V gene TRBV2; D perhaps matches TRBD1 (6 bases). Germline V CDR1 and CDR2: SNHLY, FYNNEI. V lost 5 bases, J lost 4 bases, and 12 bases lay in between. The CDR3 is 14 residues long. The CDR3 protein is CASSTGTSNQPQHF. CDR3 nucleotide sequence: TGTGCCAGCAGTACCGGGACATCAAATCAGCCCCAGCATTTT.

This clonotype was seen many times. The rearrangement joins TRBV27 to TRBJ1-5; TRBD1 might be the D (6 bases). CDR3 length: 15 residues. CDR1 MNHEY and CDR2 SMNVEV come from the germline V gene (reference sequence). Trimming shortened V by 5 bases and J by 3 bases, and 14 bases separated the two germline ends. The CDR3: CASSQYEGVNQPQHF. DNA of the CDR3: TGTGCCAGCAGTCAATACGAGGGGGTCAATCAGCCCCAGCATTTT.

This chain uses TRBV6-2 or TRBV6-3 with TRBJ1-5; D might be TRBD1 (6 bases). Germline V gene lookup returns CDR1 MNHEY and CDR2 SVGEGT. V was shortened by 2 bases and J by 0 bases, with 11 bases between the two germline ends. This CDR3 comprises 16 residues. CDR3 nucleotide sequence: TGTGCCAGCAGTTACGGGACACCCTATAGCAATCAGCCCCAGCATTTT. This gives the protein CASSYGTPYSNQPQHF.

This clonotype was seen repeatedly, ten times or more. V usage is TRBV27 and J usage is TRBJ1-2, with no clear D. Germline V CDR1 and CDR2: MNHEY, SMNVEV (reference sequence). Trimming removed 0 bases at V and 0 bases at J, with 8 bases between. This CDR3 contains 15 residues. In nucleotides, the CDR3 is TGTGCCAGCAGTTTATCGGAGGGTCCTAACTATGGCTACACCTTC. Protein sequence: CASSLSEGPNYGYTF.

This clonotype has ten or more counts. The chain is built from TRBV6-5 and TRBJ2-7; TRBD1 agrees at 8 bases. J was trimmed by 6 bases and V by 0 bases; bases with no gene match: 4. Germline V gene data show CDR1 as MNHEY and CDR2 as SVGAGI. This CDR3 contains 14 residues. The CDR3 coding sequence is TGTGCCAGCAGTTACTCGGACAGGGTGGCCGAGCAGTACTTC. Protein: CASSYSDRVAEQYF.

This clonotype came up many times. The chain is built from TRBV6-5 and TRBJ1-3; D ambiguous. V lost 0 bases, J lost 2 bases, and 14 bases lay in between. Germline CDR1 MNHEY, CDR2 SVGAGI. The CDR3 has 17 amino acids. CDR3 in DNA: TGTGCCAGCAGTTACTCGATACCGGCAGAACCTGGAAACACCATATATTTT. Encoded protein: CASSYSIPAEPGNTIYF.

There are many counts of this clonotype. J is TRBJ2-5 and V is TRBV7-2; tentative D call: TRBD2 (5 bases). Germline V gene sequence: CDR1 SGHTA, CDR2 FQGNSA. This CDR3 contains 12 residues. V was cut by 5 bases and J by 5 bases, with 9 bases left in between. The CDR3 nucleotides read TGTGCCAGCAGCCCCCAGCGGGAGACCCAGTACTTC. Translating gives CASSPQRETQYF.

In its sample, this clonotype was seen many times. The rearrangement joins TRBV10-3 to TRBJ2-7; 11 bases are a match to TRBD1. Looked up from germline, CDR1 is ENHRY and CDR2 is SYGVKD. CDR3 length equals 16 residues. V was pared by 0 bases and J by 3 bases, with 4 bases of the junction left unmatched. CDR3 DNA: TGTGCCATCAGTGAGTCGGAGGGGACAGGGGGCTACGAGCAGTACTTC. Its translation is CAISESEGTGGYEQYF.

This clonotype was observed many times. V and J are TRBV28 and TRBJ1-2; 7 bases are a match to TRBD1. The V gene's germline CDR1 is MDHEN and CDR2 SYDVKM. V was clipped by 2 bases and J by 2 bases; unmatched bases: 2. The CDR3 runs to 14 residues. CDR3 DNA: TGTGCCAGCAGTTTAATGACAGGGAACTATGGCTACACCTTC. As protein: CASSLMTGNYGYTF.

This clonotype was detected ten times or more. The chain links TRBV7-2 to TRBJ2-7; no firm D call. The CDR3 extends over 13 amino acids. V was pared by 6 bases and J by 3 bases, with 12 bases between. The germline V gene encodes CDR1 SGHTA and CDR2 FQGNSA. The CDR3 loop is CASSLLAGYEQYF. The CDR3 DNA follows: TGTGCCAGCAGTTTATTGGCAGGCTACGAGCAGTACTTC.

The V call is TRBV6-5, the J call TRBJ2-5; D not certain. This CDR3 has 16 amino acids. Trimming shortened V by 2 bases and J by 0 bases, and 13 bases separated the two germline ends. Per the germline V gene, CDR1 is MNHEY and CDR2 is SVGAGI. CDR3 sequence reads: CASSYLGEEYQETQYF. The CDR3 region has the DNA TGTGCCAGCAGTTACCTTGGCGAGGAGTACCAAGAGACCCAGTACTTC.

This clonotype has ten or more counts. This sequence joins TRBV28 and TRBJ2-3, with 11 nucleotides matching TRBD2. Germline values: CDR1 MDHEN, CDR2 SYDVKM. V was clipped by 5 bases and J by 8 bases; unmatched bases: 9. This CDR3 is 15 amino acids long. For the CDR3, the DNA is TGTGCCAGCAGTCTACTAGCGGGAGAGACGAGTACGCAGTATTTT. It is translated as CASSLLAGETSTQYF.

This clonotype was picked up many times. This CDR3 is CASSLGGGSSYEQYF. The CDR3 coding sequence is TGTGCCAGCAGCTTAGGGGGGGGTAGCTCCTACGAGCAGTACTTC. The genes are TRBV7-8 and TRBJ2-7, with 7 bases aligning to TRBD2. The CDR3 covers 15 residues. The V gene's germline CDR1 is SGHVS and CDR2 FQNEAQ. With 1 base clipped from V and 0 bases from J, the junction kept 3 bases outside the gene matches.

The sample holds many counts of this clonotype. The junction shows a germline mismatch at one end, possibly a read error. The chain recombines TRBV5-1 with TRBJ2-3; D may be TRBD2 (6 bases). Germline CDR1 is SGHRS and CDR2 is YFSETQ. The CDR3 extends over 15 amino acids. This CDR3 is CASSLGGTSTDTQYF. Here the CDR3 DNA reads TGTGCCAGCAGCTTGGGGGGTACTAGCACAGATACGCAGTATTTT.

CDR3: CASNLQTTGGYGYTF. For the CDR3, the DNA is TGCGCCAGCAACCTCCAGACGACAGGGGGCTATGGCTACACCTTC. This chain joins TRBV4-1 and TRBJ1-2, with 9 bases that match TRBD1. Germline V gives CDR1 MGHRA, CDR2 YSYEKL. The V and J ends lost 7 bases and 4 bases, in that order; junction bases with no gene match: 10. This CDR3 is built from 15 residues.

This clonotype appeared many times. This sequence joins TRBV24-1 and TRBJ2-5; 8 bases agree with TRBD1. Germline V gene data show CDR1 as KGHDR and CDR2 as SFDVKD. The trim removed 4 bases at V and 1 base at J, leaving 4 bases unmatched. The CDR3 is 15 amino acids. The CDR3 DNA reads TGTGCCACCAGTGAACGACAGGGGACCCAAGAGACCCAGTACTTC. It specifies CATSERQGTQETQYF.

This clonotype was observed at least ten times. This chain connects TRBV27 to TRBJ2-7, with a tentative D call TRBD2 (5 bases). V was trimmed by 5 bases and J by 2 bases, leaving 16 bases between them. The CDR3 spans 15 residues. Germline CDR1 and CDR2: MNHEY and SMNVEV (reference sequence). The CDR3 sequence: CASSPQWQTTYEQYF. CDR3 DNA sequence: TGTGCCAGCAGTCCTCAGTGGCAGACTACCTACGAGCAGTACTTC.

This clonotype was observed many times. V and J are TRBV11-2 and TRBJ1-3; no clear D. V was clipped by 5 bases and J by 2 bases, with 16 bases between them. The CDR3 runs 16 residues. Germline CDR1 SGHAT, CDR2 FQNNGV. CDR3 sequence: CASSMTASGTGNTIYF. DNA for the CDR3: TGTGCCAGCAGCATGACGGCTTCGGGGACTGGAAACACCATATATTTT.

The gene calls are TRBV28 and TRBJ2-3; 7 bases agree with TRBD2. Germline V gene lookup returns CDR1 MDHEN and CDR2 SYDVKM. J gave up 2 bases and V 5 bases, and 1 base lay outside the gene matches. The CDR3 is 13 residues long. CDR3 sequence (DNA): TGTGCCAGCAGTCTAGCGGTCACAGATACGCAGTATTTT. Its protein product is CASSLAVTDTQYF.

The table lists this clonotype with many counts. The genes are TRBV11-2 and TRBJ2-4, with 12 bases matching TRBD1. V lost 6 bases to trimming and J lost 2 bases; unmatched junction nucleotides: 8. This CDR3 has 17 residues. Germline V CDR1 and CDR2: SGHAT, FQNNGV. Here the CDR3 reads CASSERDRGLPKNIQYF. For the CDR3, the DNA is TGTGCCAGCAGTGAAAGGGACAGGGGGCTACCCAAAAACATTCAGTACTTC.

The table lists this clonotype with a few counts. J is TRBJ2-7 and V is TRBV20-1; 9 bases are shared with TRBD1. Germline trimming cut 3 bases from V and 5 bases from J; bases unmatched to any gene: 8. Germline CDR1 is DFQATT and CDR2 is SNEGSKA (reference sequence). The CDR3 totals 14 residues. The CDR3 DNA sequence: TGCAGTGCTAGTGGGGACAGGGATTTTGACGAGCAGTACTTC. Translation gives CSASGDRDFDEQYF.

There are a few counts of this clonotype. The chain couples TRBV2 to TRBJ1-2; D gene uncertain. Trimming pared 7 bases from V and 8 bases from J, leaving 17 bases between. The germline CDR1 and CDR2 sequences are SNHLY and FYNNEI. The CDR3 runs to 13 residues. The CDR3 DNA reads TGTGCCAGCAACCCCGACCGATTAAGAGGCTACACCTTC. This sequence encodes CASNPDRLRGYTF.